This T cell receptor (beta chain) was sequenced during a study of T cells in Graves' hyperthyroidism and ophthalmopathy. Reasons for excluding patients were uncontrolled infection, other autoimmune disease, pregnancy or lactation. The investigators amplified TCR beta CDR3 regions from RNA transcripts. HTBI primers were the set used in a first-round RT-PCR of the TCR CDR3. One entry per CDR3 protein, called by TCRdb with MiXCR from the multiplex PCR reads. This table has over 450,000 distinct CDR3 sequences, around 14% appearing once. Material for sequencing was blood. This clonotype was sampled from a woman aged 18-29 years with Graves' hyperthyroidism.

The CDR3 DNA reads TGTGCCAGCAGTCCGAAGGGACCAAGAATTTCTAAGTTCTTC. Its protein product is CASSPKGPRISKFF. The V call is TRBV27, the J call TRBJ2-1; D tentatively fits TRBD1 or TRBD2 (5 bases each). The V end lost 5 bases, the J end lost 14 bases, and 22 bases lay between the germline ends. This CDR3 comprises 14 residues. Germline assignment: CDR1 MNHEY and CDR2 SMNVEV (reference sequence).